These 30 T cell receptor beta chains were all obtained from the same sample, sequenced in a study of Graves' ophthalmopathy and Graves' hyperthyroidism. RNA transcripts provided the template for amplifying TCR beta CDR3 regions. First-round RT-PCR relied on HTBI primers, and a second-round multiplex PCR came next. TCRdb independently ran MiXCR on the multiplex PCR reads; one entry per CDR3 protein. The sample consists of around 1.1 million distinct CDR3 sequences, around a third of them appearing once. Sequencing input: peripheral blood or thyroid tissue (not recorded which). The receptors derive from an adult man with Graves' hyperthyroidism.

This clonotype was seen repeatedly, ten times or more. V usage is TRBV29-1 and J usage is TRBJ2-7; tentative D call: TRBD1 (5 bases). The CDR3 is made up of 14 amino acids. Germline V lookup: CDR1 SQVTM, CDR2 ANQGSEA. V lost 6 bases and J lost 3, with 18 bases in between. CDR3 protein: CSVRPYRLSYEQYF. The CDR3 DNA is TGCAGCGTGCGGCCTTACAGGCTTAGCTACGAGCAGTACTTC.

The chain joins TRBV15 to TRBJ2-7, with 13 bases aligning to TRBD2. V was clipped by 5 bases and J by 2 bases; unmatched bases: 3. Germline CDR1 and CDR2: LNHNV and YYDKDF (reference sequence). This CDR3 region has 15 residues. The CDR3 sequence is CATSSGLAGAYEQYF. In DNA form, the CDR3 reads TGTGCCACCAGCTCAGGACTAGCGGGAGCCTACGAGCAGTACTTC. Full variable domain (remainder filled in from reference TRBV15 and TRBJ2-7): DAMVIQNPRYQVTQFGKPVTLSCSQTLNHNVMYWYQQKSSQAPKLLFHYYDKDFNNEADTPDNFQSRRPNTSFCFLDIRSPGLGDTAMYLCATSSGLAGAYEQYFGPGTRLTVT.

To note about this clonotype: This sequence may be a read error, since a much larger clone differs from it by one base. The chain recombines TRBV20-1 with TRBJ2-7; D tentatively reads TRBD1 or TRBD2 (6 bases each). V was pared by 4 bases and J by 3 bases, with 16 bases between. Germline CDR1 is DFQATT and CDR2 is SNEGSKA (reference sequence). This CDR3 contains 14 residues. CDR3 coding DNA: TGCAGTGCTACCGGGGGCCCACCTCACTACGAGCAGTACTTC. This encodes CSATGGPPHYEQYF.

The rearrangement uses TRBV2 and TRBJ2-3, with D maybe TRBD2 (5 bases). V was trimmed by 0 bases and J by 8 bases, leaving 12 bases between them. Germline V lookup: CDR1 SNHLY, CDR2 FYNNEI. The CDR3 is 14 residues long. The CDR3 DNA reads as TGTGCCAGCAGTGAAGCGCTTTCCGGGGTTACGCAGTATTTT. Translation gives CASSEALSGVTQYF.

The V gene is TRBV19, the J gene TRBJ1-4; D is unclear. Germline CDR1 and CDR2: LNHDA and SQIVND (reference sequence). Trimming cost V 1 base and J 0 bases, with 9 bases left between them. CDR3 length: 16 residues. The CDR3 sequence: CASSIAWGATNEKLFF. Written as DNA, the CDR3 is TGTGCCAGTAGTATAGCGTGGGGTGCAACTAATGAAAAACTGTTTTTT.

A remark on this clonotype: The junction departs from germline at one end; a sequencing error may be responsible. The chain uses TRBV5-1 and TRBJ1-4; D ambiguous. The germline gives CDR1 SGHRS, CDR2 YFSETQ. The CDR3 loop spans 16 amino acids. The CDR3 region has the DNA TGCGCCAGCAGCTTGTCGACACCTGCAACTAATGAAGAACTGTTTTTT. This gives the protein CASSLSTPATNEELFF.

This clonotype was observed at least ten times. The V call is TRBV24-1, the J call TRBJ2-7, with D perhaps being TRBD1 or TRBD2 (5 bases each). Germline V gives CDR1 KGHDR, CDR2 SFDVKD. The CDR3 is 14 residues long. The ends were cut back, 9 bases at V and 0 bases at J, with 14 bases in the middle. Here the CDR3 reads CATATGTSSYEQYF. The CDR3, as DNA: TGTGCCACCGCTACCGGGACGTCCTCCTACGAGCAGTACTTC.

The V call is TRBV7-9, the J call TRBJ1-5; D is perhaps TRBD1 (5 bases). Trimming removed 4 bases at V and 6 bases at J, with 13 bases between. From germline, CDR1 is SEHNR and CDR2 FQNEAQ (reference sequence). This CDR3 has 14 amino acids. Written as DNA, the CDR3 is TGTGCCAGCAGCTCAACCTCGGGGGGTCAGCCCCAGCATTTT. Protein product: CASSSTSGGQPQHF.

This sequence joins TRBV9 and TRBJ1-1; weak D call: TRBD1 (6 bases). This CDR3 has 13 residues. Between the trimmed V and J ends, which lost 0 bases and 13 bases, there was a span of 16 bases. Germline V CDR1 and CDR2: SGDLS, YYNGEE. CDR3 DNA sequence: TGTGCCAGCAGCGTAGACGTGGGGGCATGGGTTTTCTTT. This translates into CASSVDVGAWVFF. The full variable domain, rest sourced from reference TRBV9 and TRBJ1-1, is DSGVTQTPKHLITATGQRVTLRCSPRSGDLSVYWYQQSLDQGLQFLIQYYNGEERAKGNILERFSAQQFPDLHSELNLSSLELGDSALYFCASSVDVGAWVFFGQGTRLTVV.

This clonotype was recorded at least ten times. J is TRBJ1-2 and V is TRBV4-1, with 10 bases that match TRBD1. This CDR3 has 14 amino acids. Germline-derived CDR1 and CDR2 are MGHRA and YSYEKL. V shed 4 bases, J shed 4 bases, and the junction held 3 bases outside the gene matches. CDR3 sequence reads: CASSLDRGLYGYTF. CDR3 sequence (DNA): TGCGCCAGCAGCCTCGACAGGGGGCTCTATGGCTACACCTTC.

This clonotype showed up many times. The V gene is TRBV2, the J gene TRBJ1-2; D remains unclear. V lost 1 base to trimming and J lost 5 bases, with 8 bases between them. The germline V gene has CDR1 SNHLY and CDR2 FYNNEI. This CDR3 is built from 13 residues. In nucleotides, the CDR3 is TGTGCCAGCAGTGAAGGGGTGGGATATGGCTACACCTTC. This translates into CASSEGVGYGYTF.

The V gene is TRBV19, the J gene TRBJ1-5; 9 nucleotides line up with TRBD1. The CDR3 runs to 15 residues. The V and J ends lost 6 bases and 6 bases, in that order; junction bases with no gene match: 9. Germline CDR1 and CDR2: LNHDA and SQIVND (reference sequence). Here the CDR3 DNA reads TGTGCCAGTAGCCCGGGACAGGGAGGGCGTCAGCCCCAGCATTTT. Protein product: CASSPGQGGRQPQHF.

The CDR3, as DNA: TGCAGTGCTAGAGTTCTGCGGACAGGGGGCTACGAGCAGTACTTC. As protein: CSARVLRTGGYEQYF. The chain has TRBV20-1 and TRBJ2-7, with 10 bases fitting TRBD1. The CDR3 is 15 residues long. J was trimmed by 3 bases and V by 1 base; bases with no gene match: 6. In germline, CDR1 is DFQATT, CDR2 SNEGSKA (reference sequence).

The table lists this clonotype with many counts. J is TRBJ2-2 and V is TRBV29-1; the match to TRBD2 covers 11 bases. Looked up from germline, CDR1 is SQVTM and CDR2 is ANQGSEA. The CDR3 length is 14 residues. CDR3 sequence reads: CAVTSGGNTGELFF. CDR3 in DNA: TGCGCTGTTACTAGCGGGGGGAACACCGGGGAGCTGTTTTTT.

The rearrangement uses TRBV25-1 and TRBJ1-4, with TRBD1 matching 7 bases. The trim removed 5 bases at V and 8 bases at J, leaving 8 bases unmatched. Germline lookup yields CDR1 MGHDK and CDR2 SYGVNS. There are 14 residues in the CDR3. CDR3 DNA sequence: TGTGCCAGCAGTTTCTTAGGGGGCAGAGAAAAACTGTTTTTT. This sequence encodes CASSFLGGREKLFF.

The V and J genes are TRBV9 and TRBJ2-7, with D tentatively TRBD1 or TRBD2 (5 bases each). Germline CDR1 reads SGDLS; CDR2 reads YYNGEE. The V gene lost 3 bases and the J gene lost 1 base, with 11 bases spanning the gap. There are 14 residues in the CDR3. The CDR3 sequence is CASSAEWGSYEQYF. The CDR3 DNA reads as TGTGCCAGCAGCGCTGAGTGGGGGTCCTACGAGCAGTACTTC.

This chain connects TRBV27 to TRBJ1-4; weak D call: TRBD1 (5 bases). The length of the CDR3 is 15 residues. Deletions cut 6 bases from V and 0 bases from J, with 11 bases between. Germline loops: CDR1 MNHEY, CDR2 SMNVEV (reference sequence). CDR3 in DNA: TGTGCCAGCAGACCCATAGGGGCAACTAATGAAAAACTGTTTTTT. This gives the protein CASRPIGATNEKLFF.

In nucleotides, the CDR3 is TGTGCCAGCAGCGTAGGGGATAGGGGACCCCAAGGGGGGACCCAGTACTTC. This encodes CASSVGDRGPQGGTQYF. This chain uses TRBV9 with TRBJ2-5; tentative D call: TRBD1 (6 bases). From germline, CDR1 is SGDLS and CDR2 YYNGEE. Deletions cut 0 bases from V and 7 bases from J, with 22 bases between. This CDR3 spans 17 amino acids. The full variable domain, completed using reference TRBV9 and TRBJ2-5, is DSGVTQTPKHLITATGQRVTLRCSPRSGDLSVYWYQQSLDQGLQFLIQYYNGEERAKGNILERFSAQQFPDLHSELNLSSLELGDSALYFCASSVGDRGPQGGTQYFGPGTRLLVL.

In the case of this clonotype: A much larger clone differs by one base, so this may be a read error. This chain connects TRBV11-2 to TRBJ1-6; 8 nucleotides match TRBD1. Germline trimming cut 5 bases from V and 10 bases from J; bases unmatched to any gene: 13. This CDR3 contains 16 residues. Germline values: CDR1 SGHAT, CDR2 FQNNGV. DNA for the CDR3: TGTGCCAGCAGCGAGCGAACAACCGGGACAGGATCACCCCTCCACTTT. Its protein is CASSERTTGTGSPLHF.

Ten or more counts support this clonotype. This chain joins TRBV25-1 and TRBJ1-3; D ambiguous. This CDR3 comprises 14 residues. Trimming removed 1 base at V and 6 bases at J, with 10 bases between. Per the germline V gene, CDR1 is MGHDK and CDR2 is SYGVNS. CDR3 bases: TGTGCCAGCAGTGAATGGTCCTCGGAAAACACCATATATTTT. This translates into CASSEWSSENTIYF. The entire variable domain, with the rest obtained from reference TRBV25-1 and TRBJ1-3, is as follows: EADIYQTPRYLVIGTGKKITLECSQTMGHDKMYWYQQDPGMELHLIHYSYGVNSTEKGDLSSESTVSRIRTEHFPLTLESARPSHTSQYLCASSEWSSENTIYFGEGSWLTVV.

This clonotype appeared many times. This chain connects TRBV7-9 to TRBJ2-5; D may be TRBD2 (5 bases). This CDR3 has 14 residues. Germline V gene data show CDR1 as SEHNR and CDR2 as FQNEAQ (reference sequence). V lost 2 bases and J lost 1, with 8 bases in between. CDR3: CASSLPGIQETQYF. The CDR3 nucleotides are TGTGCCAGCAGCTTACCGGGGATCCAAGAGACCCAGTACTTC.

This clonotype has at least ten counts. The chain joins TRBV7-8 to TRBJ2-7; D remains unclear. The ends were cut back, 5 bases at V and 0 bases at J, with 11 bases in the middle. Germline values: CDR1 SGHVS, CDR2 FQNEAQ. The CDR3 is 14 amino acids. CDR3 sequence: CASSDHWGSYEQYF. As DNA, the CDR3 is TGTGCCAGCAGCGACCATTGGGGCTCCTACGAGCAGTACTTC.

The J gene is TRBJ2-7, the V gene TRBV29-1; no clear D. CDR3 length: 13 residues. V was shortened by 4 bases and J by 4 bases, with 14 bases between the two germline ends. CDR1 and CDR2 from the germline V gene are SQVTM and ANQGSEA. CDR3 sequence reads: CSVVQGMGYEQYF. CDR3 in DNA: TGCAGCGTTGTGCAAGGGATGGGATACGAGCAGTACTTC.

This chain uses TRBV5-8 with TRBJ1-1; D gene ambiguous. This CDR3 has 12 residues. Trimming stripped 1 base from V and 6 bases from J, with 7 bases between. Germline CDR1 and CDR2: SGHTS and YDEGEE. CDR3 DNA sequence: TGTGCCAGCAGCTTGTTGGAGTCTGAAGCTTTCTTT. Its translation is CASSLLESEAFF. The complete variable domain, with remaining parts taken from reference TRBV5-8 and TRBJ1-1, reads EAGVTQSPTHLIKTRGQQATLRCSPISGHTSVYWYQQALGLGLQFLLWYDEGEERNRGNFPPRFSGRQFPNYSSELNVNALELEDSALYLCASSLLESEAFFGQGTRLTVV.

This clonotype was observed many times. V usage is TRBV20-1 and J usage is TRBJ1-6; tentatively, D is TRBD1 (5 bases). Trimming took off 3 bases at V and 7 bases at J, with 16 bases between the two ends. This CDR3 region has 15 residues. Germline CDR1 reads DFQATT; CDR2 reads SNEGSKA (reference sequence). The CDR3 DNA reads TGCAGTGCTAGGAGGGACCTAGCGGACAATTCACCCCTCCACTTT. As protein: CSARRDLADNSPLHF.

This clonotype occurred many times. The chain employs TRBV9 and TRBJ1-6, with D perhaps TRBD1 (5 bases). There are 15 residues in the CDR3. From germline, CDR1 is SGDLS and CDR2 YYNGEE. Trimming removed 3 bases at V and 10 bases at J, with 17 bases between. DNA of the CDR3: TGTGCCAGCAGCGCTCGTGGGGGTCTGCAATCACCCCTCCACTTT. It codes for CASSARGGLQSPLHF.

To note about this clonotype: One end of the junction varies from germline; a read error may be responsible. The chain couples TRBV5-6 to TRBJ2-7, with D hard to call. This CDR3 is built from 13 residues. Germline V lookup: CDR1 SGHDT, CDR2 YYEEEE. DNA of the CDR3: TGTGCCGGCAGCTTGGATGGTTCCTACGAGCAGTACTTC. Translation: CAGSLDGSYEQYF.

This clonotype was observed at least ten times. This chain joins TRBV29-1 and TRBJ2-7; TRBD1 matches at 11 bases. Trimming cost V 4 bases and J 3 bases; bases outside gene matches: 8. The CDR3 sequence is 15 residues long. CDR1 is SQVTM, CDR2 ANQGSEA, per germline. CDR3: CSVVGRGTGGYEQYF. The CDR3 nucleotides read TGCAGCGTTGTCGGCAGGGGGACAGGGGGCTACGAGCAGTACTTC.

Ten or more counts support this clonotype. The rearrangement uses TRBV7-8 and TRBJ2-5; no reliable D call. The germline V gene has CDR1 SGHVS and CDR2 FQNEAQ. Deletions cut 7 bases from V and 7 bases from J, with 10 bases between. The CDR3 has 11 residues. The CDR3 nucleotides are TGTGCCAGCACCAACACGGGGACCCAGTACTTC. It codes for CASTNTGTQYF. Full variable domain (rest looked up from reference TRBV7-8 and TRBJ2-5): GAGVSQSPRYKVAKRGQDVALRCDPISGHVSLFWYQQALGQGPEFLTYFQNEAQLDKSGLPSDRFFAERPEGSVSTLKIQRTQQEDSAVYLCASTNTGTQYFGPGTRLLVL.

This chain uses TRBV28 with TRBJ1-5; D gene ambiguous. Trimming cost V 8 bases and J 7 bases, with 15 bases left between them. Germline CDR1 reads MDHEN; CDR2 reads SYDVKM. This CDR3 region has 13 residues. CDR3 nucleotides: TGTGCCAGCTCCCCGCTACGGGGACAGCCCCAGCATTTT. It translates to CASSPLRGQPQHF.